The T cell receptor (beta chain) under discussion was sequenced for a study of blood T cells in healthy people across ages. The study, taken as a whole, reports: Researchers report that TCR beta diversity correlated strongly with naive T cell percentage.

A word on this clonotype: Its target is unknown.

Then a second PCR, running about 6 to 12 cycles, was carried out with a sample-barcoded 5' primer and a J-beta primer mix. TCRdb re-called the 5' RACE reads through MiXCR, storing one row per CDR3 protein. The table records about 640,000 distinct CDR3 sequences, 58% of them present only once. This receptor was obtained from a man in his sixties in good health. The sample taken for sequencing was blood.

CDR3 amino acids: CASSWDPKGLGDSPLHF. The DNA of the CDR3 is TGTGCCAGCAGTTGGGATCCGAAAGGGCTTGGTGATTCACCCCTCCACTTT. This chain connects TRBV28 to TRBJ1-6; no clear D. CDR3 length: 17 residues. V was clipped by 4 bases and J by 8 bases, with 21 bases between them. The germline gives CDR1 MDHEN, CDR2 SYDVKM. Looking up the rest from reference TRBV28 and TRBJ1-6 gives the full variable domain: DVKVTQSSRYLVKRTGEKVFLECVQDMDHENMFWYRQDPGLGLRLIYFSYDVKMKEKGDIPEGYSVSREKKERFSLILESASTNQTSMYLCASSWDPKGLGDSPLHFGNGTRLTVT.